This T cell receptor (beta chain) emerged from a study of T cell responses to AZD1222 COVID-19 vaccine. The assay was immunoSEQ multiplex PCR, and TCRdb's table has in-frame clones only and misses some. The top ten hold about 3.5% of the sample, which has around 140,000 clones, about 90% seen once. Looked up from germline, CDR1 is LGHDT and CDR2 is YNNKEL (reference sequence). Trimming at V came to 4 bases and at J to 6 bases, leaving 13 bases not matched to a gene. CDR3 size: 17 residues. This chain uses TRBV3-1 (or the pseudogene TRBV3-2) with TRBJ2-2; 8 nucleotides match TRBD2. The TCR was taken from an adult who received the AZD1222 COVID-19 vaccine. This material consisted of peripheral blood, taken 28 days after the second AZD1222 dose. The DNA for the CDR3 is TGTGCCAGCAGCCCCGCTGGGGGAGCGGGAGTTGCCGGGGAGCTGTTTTTT. This sequence encodes CASSPAGGAGVAGELFF.